These 28 T cell receptor beta chains were all obtained from the same sample, sequenced in a study of cytomegalovirus exposure and HLA in healthy donors. The PCR ran on 60 Vbeta and 13 Jbeta primers. Clones were read by immunoSEQ multiplex PCR, and TCRdb kept only the in-frame ones, dropping some. There are about 200,000 clones in the sample; about four fifths occur only once, and roughly 0.1% lies in the top ten. Sequenced: PBMCs. These TCRs come from a boy between 2 and 10 years old in good health and CMV-seronegative.

The genes are TRBV7-9 and TRBJ2-4, with 10 bases matching TRBD1. The CDR3 runs to 14 residues. The J segment lost 8 bases and the V segment lost 5 bases, leaving 6 bases of the junction unmatched. The germline V gene encodes CDR1 SEHNR and CDR2 FQNEAQ (reference sequence). CDR3 region: CASSPTGGTDIQYF. DNA of the CDR3: TGTGCCAGCAGCCCGACAGGGGGCACAGACATTCAGTACTTC.

The rearrangement uses TRBV6-4 and TRBJ2-2; D is undetermined. CDR3 size: 13 residues. Per the germline V gene, CDR1 is MRHNA and CDR2 is SNTAGT. Between the trimmed V and J ends, which lost 3 bases and 10 bases, there was a span of 12 bases. In DNA form, the CDR3 reads TGTGCCAGCAGTGAAGAGGCCGACTTGGAGCTGTTTTTT. Amino acid sequence: CASSEEADLELFF.

This clone was observed a single time. V gene TRBV4-1 combines with J gene TRBJ2-1, with D tentatively TRBD1 (6 bases). CDR3 size: 18 residues. Germline V CDR1 and CDR2: MGHRA, YSYEKL. Trimming cost V 0 bases and J 8 bases, with 23 bases left between them. Written as DNA, the CDR3 is TGCGCCAGCAGCCAAGATACTAGGGGGTGGGCCCTGATAGATGAGCAGTTCTTC. It translates to CASSQDTRGWALIDEQFF.

This rearrangement joins TRBV6-5 to TRBJ1-2; tentatively, D is TRBD1 (5 bases). Germline V gene data show CDR1 as MNHEY and CDR2 as SVGAGI. Deletions cut 2 bases from V and 3 bases from J, with 13 bases between. The CDR3 totals 15 residues. The CDR3 DNA reads TGTGCCAGCAGTTACGGTGCGGAAGGGGACTATGGCTACACCTTC. Translated: CASSYGAEGDYGYTF.

This clone was seen only once. The chain combines TRBV27 with TRBJ1-5; TRBD1 matches 8 bases. The germline V gene encodes CDR1 MNHEY and CDR2 SMNVEV (reference sequence). The CDR3 is 15 residues long. Germline trimming cut 2 bases from V and 7 bases from J; bases unmatched to any gene: 7. CDR3 in DNA: TGTGCCAGCAGTTTAGGAGGGACAGGCGGCCAGCCCCAGCATTTT. Amino acid sequence: CASSLGGTGGQPQHF.

V and J are TRBV19 and TRBJ1-2, with unresolved D. CDR1 and CDR2 (germline): LNHDA, SQIVND (reference sequence). CDR3 length: 15 amino acids. V was clipped by 3 bases and J by 1 base, with 12 bases between them. This CDR3 reads CASSIDEGLNYGYTF. In DNA, the CDR3 is TGTGCCAGTAGTATTGACGAGGGCCTTAACTATGGCTACACCTTC.

In its sample, this clone was seen once. The V gene is TRBV9, the J gene TRBJ1-2; 7 bases are a match to TRBD1. Per the germline V gene, CDR1 is SGDLS and CDR2 is YYNGEE. After removal of 1 base from V and 7 bases from J, the junction contained 1 base not matched to a gene. The CDR3 runs to 12 residues. CDR3 coding DNA: TGTGCCAGCAGCGTACAGGGGGGTGGCTACACCTTC. This translates into CASSVQGGGYTF.

This chain connects TRBV7-9 to TRBJ2-3; unclear D gene. The ends were cut back, 3 bases at V and 3 bases at J, with 13 bases in the middle. This CDR3 contains 15 residues. Germline V lookup: CDR1 SEHNR, CDR2 FQNEAQ (reference sequence). Here the CDR3 reads CASSFYGGVTDTQYF. The DNA of the CDR3 is TGTGCCAGCAGCTTTTATGGCGGAGTGACAGATACGCAGTATTTT.

The rearrangement joins TRBV11-2 to TRBJ1-2; D gene ambiguous. Germline V gene data show CDR1 as SGHAT and CDR2 as FQNNGV. Trimming shortened V by 6 bases and J by 2 bases, and 13 bases separated the two germline ends. The CDR3 runs 14 residues. CDR3 sequence reads: CASSPRAGNYGYTF. CDR3 sequence (DNA): TGTGCCAGCAGTCCCAGAGCGGGGAACTATGGCTACACCTTC.

The rearrangement joins TRBV7-3 to TRBJ1-1; D not certain. Trimming stripped 5 bases from V and 3 bases from J, with 4 bases between. This CDR3 has 11 amino acids. In germline, CDR1 is SGHTA, CDR2 FQGTGA. CDR3 DNA: TGTGCCAGCAGCCCTTACACTGAAGCTTTCTTT. Its protein product is CASSPYTEAFF.

The chain recombines TRBV30 with TRBJ1-2; 7 bases fit TRBD1. V was pared by 0 bases and J by 4 bases, with 2 bases of the junction left unmatched. The CDR3 contains 13 residues. CDR1 is GTSNPN and CDR2 is SVGIG in the germline V gene (reference sequence). Here the CDR3 DNA reads TGTGCCTGGAGTGTCCACAGGGGCTATGGCTACACCTTC. Amino acids: CAWSVHRGYGYTF. Using reference TRBV30 and TRBJ1-2 for the parts outside the CDR3, the full variable domain is SQTIHQWPATLVQPVGSPLSLECTVEGTSNPNLYWYRQAAGRGLQLLFYSVGIGQISSEVPQNLSASRPQDRQFILSSKKLLLSDSGFYLCAWSVHRGYGYTFGSGTRLTVV.

The CDR3 nucleotides are TGTGCCAGCAGTTATGGAGGGAGTTCACCCCTCCACTTT. Its translation is CASSYGGSSPLHF. The chain has TRBV6-1 and TRBJ1-6; D is uncertain. This CDR3 contains 13 residues. V dropped 5 bases and J dropped 9 bases, with 11 bases sitting between them. The V gene's germline CDR1 is MNHNS and CDR2 SASEGT.

The chain couples TRBV28 to TRBJ1-2, with D possibly matching TRBD1 (6 bases). Germline-derived CDR1 and CDR2 are MDHEN and SYDVKM. The CDR3 has 15 residues. The V gene lost 2 bases and the J gene lost 4 bases, with 14 bases spanning the gap. This chain's CDR3 is CASSLPYRGGYGYTF. The CDR3 coding sequence is TGTGCCAGCAGTTTACCTTATAGGGGGGGCTATGGCTACACCTTC.

The chain couples TRBV29-1 to TRBJ2-1; D gene uncertain. The germline V gene has CDR1 SQVTM and CDR2 ANQGSEA. The CDR3 length is 10 residues. V was trimmed by 5 bases and J by 7 bases, leaving 6 bases between them. The CDR3 sequence is CSVRQNEQFF. CDR3 in DNA: TGCAGCGTTCGACAAAATGAGCAGTTCTTC.

This clone has more than one count but fewer than ten. The chain combines TRBV14 with TRBJ2-3; TRBD2 matches at 16 bases. The CDR3 totals 20 residues. The V gene's germline CDR1 is SGHDN and CDR2 FVKESK. The J segment lost 4 bases and the V segment lost 1 base, leaving 11 bases of the junction unmatched. In DNA, the CDR3 is TGTGCCAGCAGCCAAGTGCCGGGACTAGCGGGGGGGCCTGTACCAGATACGCAGTATTTT. Protein: CASSQVPGLAGGPVPDTQYF.

This clone was picked up a small number of times. The rearrangement joins TRBV10-3 to TRBJ1-2; the D gene is possibly TRBD1 (5 bases). V lost 9 bases and J 5 bases, leaving 16 bases between the germline ends. The germline CDR1 and CDR2 sequences are ENHRY and SYGVKD. The CDR3 contains 13 residues. The CDR3 DNA reads as TGTGCCATTAGGGGAACAGATTCATATGGCTACACCTTC. It yields the protein CAIRGTDSYGYTF.

The rearrangement uses TRBV6-5 and TRBJ2-3, with 9 nucleotides matching TRBD2. V lost 6 bases and J lost 10; bases outside the gene matches: 11. Germline loops: CDR1 MNHEY, CDR2 SVGAGI. The CDR3 spans 14 residues. The CDR3 DNA sequence: TGTGCCAGCAGGCGGGGGGGGGCTCCGGCGCCGCAGTATTTT. Protein sequence: CASRRGGAPAPQYF.

The V call is TRBV11-2, the J call TRBJ2-7; 13 bases fit TRBD2. CDR3 length equals 14 residues. The V and J ends lost 4 bases and 4 bases, in that order; junction bases with no gene match: 1. Germline V gene lookup returns CDR1 SGHAT and CDR2 FQNNGV. The CDR3 nucleotides read TGTGCCAGCAGCTCGACTAGCGGGGGGTACGAGCAGTACTTC. Its protein product is CASSSTSGGYEQYF.

The sample holds a few counts of this clone. The chain links TRBV21-1 to TRBJ2-7; TRBD2 was called by the table and not checked on the DNA. TRBV21-1 counts as a pseudogene. The CDR3 loop spans 18 amino acids. CDR3 residues: CASSNPPSPRALSYEQYF. The CDR3, as DNA: TGTGCCAGCAGCAACCCTCCTTCGCCGCGGGCCCTCTCCTACGAGCAGTACTTC.

This clone was found a few times. J is TRBJ1-2 and V is TRBV5-4; no clear D. The CDR3 sequence is 13 residues long. Trimming removed 0 bases at V and 4 bases at J, with 7 bases between. The germline V gene has CDR1 SGHNT and CDR2 YYREEE (reference sequence). CDR3 region: CASSLDSLYGYTF. Written as DNA, the CDR3 is TGTGCCAGCAGCTTGGACAGCCTCTATGGCTACACCTTC. Complete variable domain (other parts from reference TRBV5-4 and TRBJ1-2): ETGVTQSPTHLIKTRGQQVTLRCSSQSGHNTVSWYQQALGQGPQFIFQYYREEENGRGNFPPRFSGLQFPNYSSELNVNALELDDSALYLCASSLDSLYGYTFGSGTRLTVV.

This clone was found once. The rearrangement links TRBV6-1 to TRBJ1-1; TRBD1 might be the D (6 bases). Looked up from germline, CDR1 is MNHNS and CDR2 is SASEGT. Deletions cut 7 bases from V and 5 bases from J, with 11 bases between. The CDR3 totals 12 residues. The CDR3 DNA reads as TGTGCCAGCACCCTAGGGGGAACTGAAGCTTTCTTT. Translated: CASTLGGTEAFF.

This chain uses TRBV5-6 with TRBJ2-5; 8 nucleotides agree with TRBD1. V was pared by 0 bases and J by 5 bases, with 3 bases of the junction left unmatched. The CDR3 sequence is 14 residues long. The germline CDR1 and CDR2 sequences are SGHDT and YYEEEE. CDR3 sequence: CASSLGQGMETQYF. CDR3 in DNA: TGTGCCAGCAGCTTGGGACAGGGGATGGAGACCCAGTACTTC. The complete variable domain, with remaining parts taken from reference TRBV5-6 and TRBJ2-5, reads DAGVTQSPTHLIKTRGQQVTLRCSPKSGHDTVSWYQQALGQGPQFIFQYYEEEERQRGNFPDRFSGHQFPNYSSELNVNALLLGDSALYLCASSLGQGMETQYFGPGTRLLVL.

This clone has just a few counts. The chain links TRBV29-1 to TRBJ2-5; TRBD1 agrees at 11 bases. The CDR3 is made up of 15 amino acids. From germline, CDR1 is SQVTM and CDR2 ANQGSEA. Losses at the gene ends were 6 bases for V and 0 bases for J; bases not matched to a gene: 6. CDR3: CSVYGQGANQETQYF. The CDR3 DNA sequence: TGCAGCGTATATGGACAGGGGGCCAACCAAGAGACCCAGTACTTC.

The CDR3: CSVEVSGGPPQHF. The CDR3 DNA sequence: TGCAGCGTTGAAGTCTCGGGGGGCCCGCCCCAGCATTTT. V usage is TRBV29-1 and J usage is TRBJ1-5; tentative D call: TRBD1 (6 bases). Germline V CDR1 and CDR2: SQVTM, ANQGSEA. The CDR3 runs to 13 residues. The germline V and J ends were trimmed by 1 base and 9 bases, with 13 bases remaining between them.

The V and J genes are TRBV19 and TRBJ1-1, with D maybe TRBD1 (6 bases). V was shortened by 5 bases and J by 5 bases, with 15 bases between the two germline ends. The CDR3 length is 14 residues. Germline V gene sequence: CDR1 LNHDA, CDR2 SQIVND (reference sequence). The CDR3 sequence: CASSSAGARTEAFF. As DNA, the CDR3 is TGTGCCAGTAGTTCGGCGGGGGCAAGGACTGAAGCTTTCTTT.

This chain joins TRBV6-1 and TRBJ1-5; D may be TRBD1 (6 bases). Trimming took 6 bases from V and 0 from J, leaving 12 bases between them. CDR1 MNHNS and CDR2 SASEGT come from the germline V gene. The CDR3 covers 15 residues. The CDR3 reads CASRGNRVSNQPQHF. CDR3 DNA sequence: TGTGCCAGCAGAGGAAACAGGGTTAGCAATCAGCCCCAGCATTTT.

The genes are TRBV4-1 and TRBJ2-3; 10 nucleotides line up with TRBD1. CDR3 size: 18 residues. In germline, CDR1 is MGHRA, CDR2 YSYEKL. Trimming took 1 base from V and 1 from J; bases not matched to a gene: 8. CDR3: CASSQALRQGAGTDTQYF. The CDR3, as DNA: TGCGCCAGCAGCCAAGCCCTAAGACAGGGGGCGGGCACAGATACGCAGTATTTT.

As DNA, the CDR3 is TGTGCCAGCAGCTTTACAGGGAACACTGAAGCTTTCTTT. Residues: CASSFTGNTEAFF. The rearrangement uses TRBV7-2 and TRBJ1-1, with D tentatively TRBD1 (5 bases). The V gene lost 3 bases and the J gene lost 1 base, with 6 bases spanning the gap. Germline V gene data show CDR1 as SGHTA and CDR2 as FQGNSA. CDR3 length: 13 residues.